The T cell receptor beta chain under discussion was sequenced for a study of blood T cell repertoires in COVID-19. Across the whole study: Sites in the United States, Italy and Spain provided acute and convalescent COVID-19 samples. T cells, B-cell-depleted T cells, or PBMCs provided the cDNA or gDNA that served as material.

Original analysis: Amplifying reference gene primers gave estimates of nucleated cell counts. Here immunoSEQ multiplex PCR was the method, and the copy in TCRdb shows in-frame clones only, minus some. For V, J and clone size, that table is used; D and trimming come from the DNA. The sample lists approximately 230,000 clones; around nine tenths were seen once. For this clone: The same CDR3 arises from other DNA sequences in this sample as well.

CDR1 and CDR2 from the germline V gene are SGDLS and YYNGEE. With 0 bases removed from V and 4 bases from J, the gap between germline ends came to 7 bases. This CDR3 region has 14 residues. The clonotype originates from an elderly man with acute or convalescent COVID-19. The rearrangement links TRBV9 to TRBJ1-4; D is undetermined. Sequencing used peripheral blood. CDR3 coding DNA: TGTGCCAGCAGCGTAGGTCAGATTAATGAAAAACTGTTTTTT. Residues: CASSVGQINEKLFF.